The entry below gives a single TCR beta chain sequence along with its context. Original analysis: Amplifying reference gene primers gave estimates of nucleated cell counts. The method was immunoSEQ multiplex PCR; TCRdb's version includes in-frame clones alone and lacks a portion of them. Clone size and V and J calls were adopted from that table, with D and trimming inferred from the DNA. The sample consists of 250,000 to 350,000 clones, about 82% of them appearing once. This sample was taken from a study of blood T cell repertoires in COVID-19. Across the whole study: Donors in the United States, Italy and Spain gave samples during acute or convalescent COVID-19. PBMCs, B-cell-depleted T cells, or T cells were the source of the cDNA or gDNA that made up the material.

This CDR3 has 18 amino acids. Germline-derived CDR1 and CDR2 are MDHEN and SYDVKM. Trimming shortened V by 3 bases and J by 0 bases, and 19 bases separated the two germline ends. The sequenced sample was peripheral blood. The chain is built from TRBV28 and TRBJ2-3; D might be TRBD2 (6 bases). This TCR derives from a woman between 45 and 65 years old with acute or convalescent COVID-19. This CDR3 reads CASSLYPSRLGSTDTQYF. In DNA, the CDR3 is TGTGCCAGCAGTTTGTATCCCTCAAGACTAGGGAGCACAGATACGCAGTATTTT.